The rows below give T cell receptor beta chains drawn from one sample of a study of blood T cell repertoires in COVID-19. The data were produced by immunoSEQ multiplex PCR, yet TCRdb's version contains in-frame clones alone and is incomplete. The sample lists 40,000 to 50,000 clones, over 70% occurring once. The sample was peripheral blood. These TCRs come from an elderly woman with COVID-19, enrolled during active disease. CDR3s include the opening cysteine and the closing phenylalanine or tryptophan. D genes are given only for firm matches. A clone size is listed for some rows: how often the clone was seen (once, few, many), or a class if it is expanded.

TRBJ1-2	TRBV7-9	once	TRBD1	CASSLGTGGDGYTF	TGTGCCAGCAGCTTAGGGACAGGGGGCGATGGCTACACCTTC
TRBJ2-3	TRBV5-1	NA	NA	CASSLVQFADTQYF	TGCGCCAGCAGCTTGGTACAGTTCGCAGATACGCAGTATTTT
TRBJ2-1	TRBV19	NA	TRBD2	CASSRRTSGDNEQFF	TGTGCCAGTAGTAGAAGGACTAGCGGGGACAATGAGCAGTTCTTC
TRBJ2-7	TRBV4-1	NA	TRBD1	CASSQRADLTGGDEQYF	TGCGCCAGCAGCCAACGGGCGGACCTGACAGGGGGGGACGAGCAGTACTTC
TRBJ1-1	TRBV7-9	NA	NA	CASSLTRTEAFF	TGTGCCAGCAGCCTCACGAGGACTGAAGCTTTCTTT
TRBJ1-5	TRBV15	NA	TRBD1	CATSRDRGRNQPQHF	TGTGCCACCAGCAGAGACAGGGGGCGGAATCAGCCCCAGCATTTT
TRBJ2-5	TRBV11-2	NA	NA	CASSLGQVWQETQYF	TGTGCCAGCAGCTTAGGACAGGTCTGGCAAGAGACCCAGTACTTC
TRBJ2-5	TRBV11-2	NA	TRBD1	CASSLGRGPRGKETQYF	TGTGCCAGCAGCTTAGGCAGGGGGCCGCGTGGTAAAGAGACCCAGTACTTC
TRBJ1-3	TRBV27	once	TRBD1	CASLLQGVVTGNTIYF	TGTGCCAGCCTCCTACAGGGGGTTGTTACTGGAAACACCATATATTTT
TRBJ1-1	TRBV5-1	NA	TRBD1	CASSTTGDNTEAFF	TGCGCCAGCAGCACGACAGGGGATAACACTGAAGCTTTCTTT